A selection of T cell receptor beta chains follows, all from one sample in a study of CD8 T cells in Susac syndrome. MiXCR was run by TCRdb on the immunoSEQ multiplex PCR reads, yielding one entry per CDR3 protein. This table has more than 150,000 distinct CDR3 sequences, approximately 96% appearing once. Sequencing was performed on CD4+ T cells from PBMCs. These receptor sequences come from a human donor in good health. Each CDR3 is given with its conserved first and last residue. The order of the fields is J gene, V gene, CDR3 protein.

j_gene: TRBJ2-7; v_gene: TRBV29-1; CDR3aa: CSVYGQGYEQYF
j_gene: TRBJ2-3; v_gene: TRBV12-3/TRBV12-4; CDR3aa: CASSLDTSGSTDTQYF
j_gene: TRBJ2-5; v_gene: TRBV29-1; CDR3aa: CSVLRDLGETQYF
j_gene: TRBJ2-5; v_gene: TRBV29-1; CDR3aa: CTAGPRGETQYF
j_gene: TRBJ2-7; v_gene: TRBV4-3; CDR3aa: CASSQDLSRAISSYEQYF
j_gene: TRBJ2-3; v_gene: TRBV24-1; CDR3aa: CATSDFLGDTQYF
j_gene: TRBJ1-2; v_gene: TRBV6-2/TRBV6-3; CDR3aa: CASSPEDRVNYGYTF
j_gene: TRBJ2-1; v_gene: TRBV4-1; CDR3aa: CASSRASETDYNEQFF
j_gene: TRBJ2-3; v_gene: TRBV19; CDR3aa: CASSITWADTQYF
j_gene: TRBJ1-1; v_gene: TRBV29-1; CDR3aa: CSSRGLWDSEAFF
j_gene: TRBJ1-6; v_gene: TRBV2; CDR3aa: CASRREDSPLHF
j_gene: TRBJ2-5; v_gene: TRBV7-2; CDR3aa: CASSLAPITQGETQYF
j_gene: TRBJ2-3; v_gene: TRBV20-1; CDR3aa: CSARGRRGQDTQYF
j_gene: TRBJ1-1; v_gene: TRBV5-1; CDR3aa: CASSGQGGGNAEAFF
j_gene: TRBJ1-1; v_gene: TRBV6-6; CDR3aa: CASSATGVVTEAFF
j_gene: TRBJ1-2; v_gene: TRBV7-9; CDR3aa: CASSLAGEGGYTF
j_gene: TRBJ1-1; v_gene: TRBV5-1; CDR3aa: CASGQGNTEAFF
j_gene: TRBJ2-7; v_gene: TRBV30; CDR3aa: CAWSPRGQEQYF
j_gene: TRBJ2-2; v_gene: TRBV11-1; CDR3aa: CASSPHSSGSAGELFF
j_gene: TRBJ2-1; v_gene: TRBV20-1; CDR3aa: CSARPGQYNEQFF
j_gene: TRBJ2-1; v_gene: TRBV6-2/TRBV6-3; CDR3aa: CATDIAGRRNEQFF
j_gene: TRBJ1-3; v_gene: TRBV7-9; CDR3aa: CASSTHSGNTIYF
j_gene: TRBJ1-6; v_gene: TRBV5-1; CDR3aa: CASSLGGTIPSPLHF
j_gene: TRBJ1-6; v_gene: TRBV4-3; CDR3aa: CASSQRGSPLHF
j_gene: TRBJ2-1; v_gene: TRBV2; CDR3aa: CATTGEGAYNEQFF